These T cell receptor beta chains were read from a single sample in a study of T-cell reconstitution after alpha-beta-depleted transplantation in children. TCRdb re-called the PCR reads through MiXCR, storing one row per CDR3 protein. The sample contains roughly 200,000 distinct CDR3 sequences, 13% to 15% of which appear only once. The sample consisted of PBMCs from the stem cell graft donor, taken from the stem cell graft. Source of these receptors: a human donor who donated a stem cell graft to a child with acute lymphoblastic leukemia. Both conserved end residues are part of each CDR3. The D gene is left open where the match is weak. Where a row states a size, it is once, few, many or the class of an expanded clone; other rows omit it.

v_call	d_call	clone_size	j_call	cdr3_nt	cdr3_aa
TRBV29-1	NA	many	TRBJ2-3	TGCAGCGTCCCTCTACTAGCCCTCACAGATACGCAGTATTTT	CSVPLLALTDTQYF
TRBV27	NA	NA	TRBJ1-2	TGTGCCAGCAGGCTTGGTGGATTTAGTGGCGGAGGCTACACCTTC	CASRLGGFSGGGYTF
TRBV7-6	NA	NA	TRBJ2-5	TGTGCCAGCAGCCACCTTGGCCAAGAGACCCAGTACTTC	CASSHLGQETQYF
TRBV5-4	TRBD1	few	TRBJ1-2	TGTGCCAGCAGCTATCCAGGGACAGTCACTAACTATGGCTACACCTTC	CASSYPGTVTNYGYTF
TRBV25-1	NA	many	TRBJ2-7	TGTGCCAGCAGTGAAACGAAACGAAGGTTGGGAGAGAACGAGCAGTACTTC	CASSETKRRLGENEQYF
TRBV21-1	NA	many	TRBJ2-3	TGTGCCAGCAGCGCGAGACAGGGGGCCGGGGATACGCAGTATTTT	CASSARQGAGDTQYF
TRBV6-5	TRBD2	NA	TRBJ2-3	TGTGCCAGCAGTTACTCGCGGGAGGGCACAGATACGCAGTATTTT	CASSYSREGTDTQYF
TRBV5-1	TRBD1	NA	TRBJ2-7	TGCGCCAGCAGCCGTGGGACAGATAACTACGAGCAGTACTTC	CASSRGTDNYEQYF
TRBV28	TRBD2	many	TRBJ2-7	TGTGCCTCCACTCTTAGCGGGGACTCCTACGAGCAGTACTTC	CASTLSGDSYEQYF
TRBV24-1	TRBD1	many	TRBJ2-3	TGTGCCACCAGTGACCCCGGGACAGAATTTCCAGATACGCAGTATTTT	CATSDPGTEFPDTQYF
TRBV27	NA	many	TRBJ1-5	TGTGCCAGCAGGGGGGGAAATCAGCCCCAGCATTTT	CASRGGNQPQHF
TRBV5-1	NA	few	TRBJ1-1	TGCGCCAGCAGCTTGGGAGAGCCCCCTGAAGCTTTCTTT	CASSLGEPPEAFF
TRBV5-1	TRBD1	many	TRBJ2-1	TGCGCCAGCAGCCCGCTTCCCGGGACAGGGCCAAATGAGCAGTTCTTC	CASSPLPGTGPNEQFF
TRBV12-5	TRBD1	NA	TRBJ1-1	TGTGCTAGTGGAGCCGACAGGGCTGAAGCTTTCTTT	CASGADRAEAFF
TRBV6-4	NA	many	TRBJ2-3	TGTGCCAGCAGGCCGGACGGCGGGACGCAGTATTTT	CASRPDGGTQYF
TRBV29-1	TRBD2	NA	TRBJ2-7	TGCAGCGTGGGGGGGTCCTACGAGCAGTACTTC	CSVGGSYEQYF
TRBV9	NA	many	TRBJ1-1	TGTGCCAGCAGCGTAGATACAGGTGAAGCTTTCTTT	CASSVDTGEAFF
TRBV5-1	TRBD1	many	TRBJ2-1	TGCGCCAGCAGAGATACAGGGGGTGCATACAATGAGCAGTTCTTC	CASRDTGGAYNEQFF
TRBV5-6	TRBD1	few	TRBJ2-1	TGTGCCAGCAGCAGTAGGGACAGGGCCAAGCCCTTCTACAATGAGCAGTTCTTC	CASSSRDRAKPFYNEQFF
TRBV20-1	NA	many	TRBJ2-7	TGCAGTGCTTCGGACTCGACGAACTACGAGCAGTACTTC	CSASDSTNYEQYF
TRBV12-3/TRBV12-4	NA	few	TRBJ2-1	TGTGCCAGCATTGTCTCCCTTTCCTACAATGAGCAGTTCTTC	CASIVSLSYNEQFF
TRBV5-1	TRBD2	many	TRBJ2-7	TGCGCCAGCAGCTTCGGCGGGAGTCTCTCCGAGCAGTACTTC	CASSFGGSLSEQYF
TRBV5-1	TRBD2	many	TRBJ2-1	TGCGCCAGCATGGGACTAGCGGGAAACAATGAGCAGTTCTTC	CASMGLAGNNEQFF
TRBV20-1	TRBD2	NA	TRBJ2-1	TGCAGTGCTAGCAGTCCGAGGCGGGAGAGCTCCTACAATGAGCAGTTCTTC	CSASSPRRESSYNEQFF
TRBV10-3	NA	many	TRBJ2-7	TGTGCCATCAGTGATCGGGGGCCGACCTACGAGCAGTACTTC	CAISDRGPTYEQYF
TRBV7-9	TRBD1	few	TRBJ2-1	TGTGCCAGCAGCTCTAGGACAGGGAATTACAATGAGCAGTTCTTC	CASSSRTGNYNEQFF
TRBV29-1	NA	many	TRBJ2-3	TGCAGCGTTGAAGCCCGGAACAGTCCAGATACGCAGTATTTT	CSVEARNSPDTQYF
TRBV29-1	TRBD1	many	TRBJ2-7	TGCAGCGTTCACGCAGGGACAGGGGCCTACGAGCAGTACTTC	CSVHAGTGAYEQYF
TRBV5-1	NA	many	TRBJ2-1	TGCGCCAGCAGCAGCAGGAGCTCCTACAATGAGCAGTTCTTC	CASSSRSSYNEQFF
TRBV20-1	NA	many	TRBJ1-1	TGCAGTGCTAGAGATGCCCGGGAGGCAGCTTTCTTT	CSARDAREAAFF
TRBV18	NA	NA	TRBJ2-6	TGTGCCAGCTCACCATCCCAAAGTGGGGCCAACGTCCTGACTTTC	CASSPSQSGANVLTF
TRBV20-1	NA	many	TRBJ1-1	TGCAGTGCCCGGCAGACGAGGAACACTGAAGCTTTCTTT	CSARQTRNTEAFF
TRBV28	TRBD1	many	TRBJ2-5	TGTGCCAGCAGTACCCAACGACAGGGCCAAGAGACCCAGTACTTC	CASSTQRQGQETQYF
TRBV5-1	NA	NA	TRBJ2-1	TGCGCCAGCAGCCAAACCGGGACCCGGATGGATGAGCAGTTCTTC	CASSQTGTRMDEQFF
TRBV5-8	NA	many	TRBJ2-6	TGTGCCAGCAGCTTGAAACGGGGCTCTGGGGCCAACGTCCTGACTTTC	CASSLKRGSGANVLTF
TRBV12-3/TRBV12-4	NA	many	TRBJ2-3	TGTGCCAGCAGTTTCGAACTCAGCACAGATACGCAGTATTTT	CASSFELSTDTQYF
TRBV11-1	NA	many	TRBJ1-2	TGTGCCAGCAGCTCCAACAATAATGGGGATGGCTACACCTTC	CASSSNNNGDGYTF
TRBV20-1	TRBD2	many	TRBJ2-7	TGCAGTGCTAGTTTGGGACTAGCGGGACCGGAGGAGCAGTACTTC	CSASLGLAGPEEQYF
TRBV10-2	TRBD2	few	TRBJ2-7	TGCGCCAGCAGTGAGTCCCGGGAGGTAGCCTACGAGCAGTACTTC	CASSESREVAYEQYF
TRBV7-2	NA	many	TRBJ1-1	TGTGCCAGCAGCCCTACATGGTGGGCGGACACTGAAGCTTTCTTT	CASSPTWWADTEAFF
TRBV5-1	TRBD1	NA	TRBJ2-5	TGCGCCAGCAGAGGGACAGGACAGCCACAAGAGACCCAGTACTTC	CASRGTGQPQETQYF
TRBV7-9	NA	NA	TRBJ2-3	TGTGCCAGCAGCCCTTGGCTAGACTCAGATACGCAGTATTTT	CASSPWLDSDTQYF
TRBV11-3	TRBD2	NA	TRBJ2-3	TGTGCCAGCAGCAGACCCGCTAGCGGTGACACAGATACGCAGTATTTT	CASSRPASGDTDTQYF
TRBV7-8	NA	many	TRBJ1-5	TGTGCCAGCAGCCCGATGGGGAATCAGCCCCAGCATTTT	CASSPMGNQPQHF
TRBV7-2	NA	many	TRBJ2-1	TGTGCCAGCAGCTTAAAGGGGATAGGCGGTGAGCAGTTCTTC	CASSLKGIGGEQFF
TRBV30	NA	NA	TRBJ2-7	TGTGCCTGGAGTGACTGGGACGGTACCTACGAGCAGTACTTC	CAWSDWDGTYEQYF
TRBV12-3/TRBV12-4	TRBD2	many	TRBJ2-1	TGTGCCAGCAGCCCTGGACTAGCGGGACCCAATGAGCAGTTCTTC	CASSPGLAGPNEQFF
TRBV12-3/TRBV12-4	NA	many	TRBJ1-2	TGTGCCACCTCCGAAGGTGATGGCTACACCTTC	CATSEGDGYTF
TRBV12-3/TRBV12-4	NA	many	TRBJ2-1	TGTGCCAGCAAAAGGGGGAGAGGTGAGCAGTTCTTC	CASKRGRGEQFF
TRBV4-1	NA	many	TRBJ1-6	TGCGCCAGCAGCCAAGATGGCAGGCTTAATTCACCCCTCCACTTT	CASSQDGRLNSPLHF
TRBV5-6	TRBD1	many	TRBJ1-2	TGTGCCAGCAGCTCGTCGGACAGGGAGTCTGGCTACACCTTC	CASSSSDRESGYTF
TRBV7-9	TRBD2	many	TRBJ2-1	TGTGCCAGTTCAGCGGGAGGGTCCTACAATGAGCAGTTCTTC	CASSAGGSYNEQFF
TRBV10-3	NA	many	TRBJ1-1	TGTGCCATCAGAAGAACAGAGAAGACTGAAGCTTTCTTT	CAIRRTEKTEAFF
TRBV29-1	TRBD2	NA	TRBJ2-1	TGCAGCGTTGACCCGAAGCGGGAGGTTCGAGTCTTC	CSVDPKREVRVF
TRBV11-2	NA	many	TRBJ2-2	TGTGCCAGCAGCGCTCCGCAGACAGGGACTGGGGAGCTGTTTTTT	CASSAPQTGTGELFF
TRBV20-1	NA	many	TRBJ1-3	TGCAGTGCTAGGGGGAGGCCTGACTCTGGAAACACCATATATTTT	CSARGRPDSGNTIYF
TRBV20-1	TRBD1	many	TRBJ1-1	TGCAGTGCTAGAGAGGACAGGGGCAACACTGAAGCTTTCTTT	CSAREDRGNTEAFF
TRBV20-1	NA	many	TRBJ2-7	TGCAGTGCTAGAGATAATCACGGGCCTTTCTACGAGCAGTACTTC	CSARDNHGPFYEQYF
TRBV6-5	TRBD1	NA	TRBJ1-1	TGTGCCAGCAGTTACCATCCGTCACAGGGGGAAGCTTTCTTT	CASSYHPSQGEAFF